Below are 31 T cell receptor beta chains sequenced from a single sample in a study of neurological immune-mediated disorders. TCRdb redid the calling of the 5' RACE reads with MiXCR, one entry per CDR3 protein. The sample includes around 17,000 distinct CDR3 sequences, under 4% of them seen just once. Sequences were obtained from CD8+ T cells from blood. The receptor set was obtained from a woman aged 40 to 49 in good health.

This clonotype has a count of ten or more. The chain couples TRBV7-9 to TRBJ2-1, with D uncertain. The germline V and J ends were trimmed by 2 bases and 15 bases, with 11 bases remaining between them. The CDR3 has 11 residues. CDR1 and CDR2 from the germline V gene are SEHNR and FQNEAQ (reference sequence). Here the CDR3 reads CASSLSGETFF. The DNA of the CDR3 is TGTGCCAGCAGCTTATCTGGGGAAACGTTCTTC.

This clonotype was recorded many times. The rearrangement links TRBV5-6 to TRBJ2-7, with D maybe TRBD1 (5 bases). V shed 2 bases and J shed 4 bases, with 7 bases lying between them. This CDR3 has 12 residues. CDR1 SGHDT and CDR2 YYEEEE come from the germline V gene. The CDR3 DNA is TGTGCCAGCAGCTTACAGGAGTACGAGCAGTACTTC. Protein product: CASSLQEYEQYF.

There are many counts of this clonotype. CDR3 protein: CASSFWGQGPYEQYF. CDR3 bases: TGTGCCAGCAGTTTCTGGGGACAGGGTCCTTACGAGCAGTACTTC. V usage is TRBV28 and J usage is TRBJ2-7, with 9 bases matching TRBD1. CDR3 size: 15 residues. Germline V gene sequence: CDR1 MDHEN, CDR2 SYDVKM. Losses at the gene ends were 3 bases for V and 4 bases for J; bases not matched to a gene: 7.

This clonotype was seen at least ten times. V and J are TRBV29-1 and TRBJ1-1; a possible D gene is TRBD1 (5 bases). The V gene's germline CDR1 is SQVTM and CDR2 ANQGSEA. CDR3 size: 12 residues. Trimming took 3 bases from V and 6 from J, leaving 11 bases between them. CDR3 in amino acids: CSVEAGEPEAFF. CDR3 nucleotides: TGCAGCGTTGAGGCGGGGGAGCCTGAAGCTTTCTTT. The variable domain in full, with the rest retrieved from reference TRBV29-1 and TRBJ1-1, is SAVISQKPSRDICQRGTSLTIQCQVDSQVTMMFWYRQQPGQSLTLIATANQGSEATYESGFVIDKFPISRPNLTFSTLTVSNMSPEDSSIYLCSVEAGEPEAFFGQGTRLTVV.

This clonotype was counted ten times or more. This rearrangement joins TRBV5-1 to TRBJ2-1; 9 nucleotides align to TRBD1. V was clipped by 2 bases and J by 6 bases; unmatched bases: 6. Germline CDR1 reads SGHRS; CDR2 reads YFSETQ. The CDR3 has 15 residues. For the CDR3, the DNA is TGCGCCAGCAGCTTCCCCGGGACAGGGTTCAATGAGCAGTTCTTC. Amino acid sequence: CASSFPGTGFNEQFF.

This clonotype was seen repeatedly, ten times or more. V and J are TRBV11-2 and TRBJ2-7; 10 bases are shared with TRBD2. Germline CDR1 is SGHAT and CDR2 is FQNNGV. V shed 0 bases and J 3 bases; nucleotides not matched to a gene: 2. This CDR3 is built from 15 residues. CDR3 sequence: CASSLELAGFYEQYF. In nucleotides, the CDR3 is TGTGCCAGCAGCTTAGAACTAGCGGGGTTCTACGAGCAGTACTTC. Full variable domain (remainder filled in from reference TRBV11-2 and TRBJ2-7): EAGVAQSPRYKIIEKRQSVAFWCNPISGHATLYWYQQILGQGPKLLIQFQNNGVVDDSQLPKDRFSAERLKGVDSTLKIQPAKLEDSAVYLCASSLELAGFYEQYFGPGTRLTVT.

The table lists this clonotype with many counts. The gene calls are TRBV9 and TRBJ1-2; 9 positions match TRBD1. The CDR3 runs 14 residues. Trimming removed 3 bases from V and 6 bases from J; junction bases left unmatched: 6. Germline assignment: CDR1 SGDLS and CDR2 YYNGEE. Written as DNA, the CDR3 is TGTGCCAGCAGCGCGGCCGGGACAGGGAATGGCTACACCTTC. It is translated as CASSAAGTGNGYTF.

This clonotype was picked up many times. The DNA of the CDR3 is TGTGCCAGCAGTGAAAATATGAACACTGAAGCTTTCTTT. It encodes CASSENMNTEAFF. This sequence joins TRBV9 and TRBJ1-1, with D uncertain. This CDR3 has 13 amino acids. Germline assignment: CDR1 SGDLS and CDR2 YYNGEE. Trimming took 5 bases from V and 0 from J, leaving 8 bases between them.

There are many counts of this clonotype. The chain combines TRBV27 with TRBJ2-7, with 8 bases fitting TRBD1. Germline V gene data show CDR1 as MNHEY and CDR2 as SMNVEV (reference sequence). V was pared by 6 bases and J by 0 bases, with 7 bases of the junction left unmatched. CDR3 length: 15 residues. The CDR3 sequence is CASRRGDRPSYEQYF. In DNA form, the CDR3 reads TGTGCCAGCAGGAGAGGGGACAGGCCCTCCTACGAGCAGTACTTC.

In its sample, this clonotype was seen many times. The J gene is TRBJ2-2, the V gene TRBV6-4; a weak D match, TRBD2 (5 bases). This CDR3 is 13 amino acids long. The germline V gene encodes CDR1 MRHNA and CDR2 SNTAGT. Trimming removed 6 bases from V and 5 bases from J, with 10 bases in between. In DNA form, the CDR3 reads TGTGCCAGCAGCCCCGGGGAGACCGGGGAGCTGTTTTTT. This translates into CASSPGETGELFF.

Ten or more counts support this clonotype. The chain has TRBV20-1 and TRBJ2-1; possibly TRBD2 for D (6 bases). Looked up from germline, CDR1 is DFQATT and CDR2 is SNEGSKA (reference sequence). There are 14 residues in the CDR3. The germline V and J ends were trimmed by 1 base and 5 bases, with 12 bases remaining between them. CDR3 region: CSARAGVSHNEQFF. The CDR3 DNA is TGCAGTGCTAGAGCGGGAGTTTCACACAATGAGCAGTTCTTC.

This clonotype showed up many times. The chain recombines TRBV5-1 with TRBJ2-1; 9 bases agree with TRBD1. Unmatched junction bases numbered 8, after V lost 7 bases and J lost 9 bases. Germline V gene sequence: CDR1 SGHRS, CDR2 YFSETQ. The CDR3 contains 13 residues. CDR3 in DNA: TGCGCCAGCCACGGGACAGGGATAGCTGAGCAGTTCTTC. It is translated as CASHGTGIAEQFF.

This clonotype has at least ten counts. This rearrangement joins TRBV5-1 to TRBJ2-3, with D hard to call. The CDR3 loop spans 14 amino acids. Trimming took 3 bases from V and 3 from J, leaving 11 bases between them. CDR1 is SGHRS and CDR2 is YFSETQ in the germline V gene. The CDR3 DNA is TGCGCCAGCAGCTGGGCCTCCGGGACAGATACGCAGTATTTT. This codes for CASSWASGTDTQYF.

At least ten counts were recorded for this clonotype. This chain links TRBV4-1 with TRBJ2-7, with D maybe TRBD1 (5 bases). This CDR3 comprises 16 residues. Germline lookup yields CDR1 MGHRA and CDR2 YSYEKL. Deletions cut 2 bases from V and 1 base from J, with 15 bases between. CDR3 bases: TGCGCCAGCAGCCAACGTACAGGAATGTTATCCTACGAGCAGTACTTC. It encodes CASSQRTGMLSYEQYF.

This clonotype was seen at least ten times. This rearrangement joins TRBV12-3 or TRBV12-4 to TRBJ2-1; 10 nucleotides agree with TRBD2. The length of the CDR3 is 13 residues. Trimming removed 5 bases from V and 6 bases from J; junction bases left unmatched: 1. CDR3 sequence reads: CASSSGRANEQFF. The CDR3 nucleotides are TGTGCCAGCAGTAGCGGGAGGGCCAATGAGCAGTTCTTC.

In its sample, this clonotype was seen many times. The CDR3 DNA reads as TGTGCCAGCAGCCTTGGAACTAGCGGGATATACGAGCAGTACTTC. Its translation is CASSLGTSGIYEQYF. The chain employs TRBV28 and TRBJ2-7; 10 bases are shared with TRBD2. The germline CDR1 and CDR2 sequences are MDHEN and SYDVKM. V gave up 6 bases and J gave up 4 bases; unmatched junction bases: 9. This CDR3 is built from 15 residues.

In its sample, this clonotype was seen a few times. The chain couples TRBV6-2 or TRBV6-3 to TRBJ2-7; TRBD1 is a possible D gene (6 bases). Between the trimmed V and J ends, which lost 6 bases and 7 bases, there was a span of 16 bases. The CDR3 contains 13 residues. The germline V gene encodes CDR1 MNHEY and CDR2 SVGEGT. DNA for the CDR3: TGTGCCAGCAGGTACAGGGAACTACGGGAGCAGTACTTC. Translated, it gives CASRYRELREQYF.

This clonotype was picked up many times. J is TRBJ1-5 and V is TRBV5-6; D ambiguous. The V and J ends lost 5 bases and 6 bases respectively, with 9 bases between them. This CDR3 is built from 12 residues. The V gene's germline CDR1 is SGHDT and CDR2 YYEEEE. This CDR3 reads CASSSEGQPQHF. The CDR3, as DNA: TGTGCCAGCAGTTCGGAGGGTCAGCCCCAGCATTTT.

This chain links TRBV12-3 or TRBV12-4 with TRBJ2-5, with 9 bases aligning to TRBD1. CDR3 length: 16 amino acids. V shed 0 bases, J shed 5 bases, and the junction held 7 bases outside the gene matches. This chain's CDR3 is CASSLAGTGKGETQYF. CDR3 sequence (DNA): TGTGCCAGCAGTTTAGCTGGGACAGGGAAAGGGGAGACCCAGTACTTC.

This clonotype was seen repeatedly, ten times or more. The chain joins TRBV12-3 or TRBV12-4 to TRBJ1-5, with a weak D call TRBD1 (5 bases). The CDR3 is 12 amino acids. The V gene lost 4 bases and the J gene lost 8 bases, with 9 bases spanning the gap. CDR3 in DNA: TGTGCCAGCAGTTCCGAGGGGAAGCCCCAGCATTTT. Translated, it gives CASSSEGKPQHF.

This clonotype was seen many times. This chain uses TRBV11-2 with TRBJ2-1; D not certain. Germline V gives CDR1 SGHAT, CDR2 FQNNGV. The CDR3 covers 12 residues. Between the trimmed V and J ends, which lost 5 bases and 4 bases, there was a span of 6 bases. CDR3: CASSAQYNEQFF. The CDR3 bases are TGTGCCAGCAGCGCACAATACAATGAGCAGTTCTTC.

Ten or more counts support this clonotype. The V and J genes are TRBV24-1 and TRBJ2-3; D gene ambiguous. V was trimmed by 1 base and J by 5 bases, leaving 12 bases between them. Germline loops: CDR1 KGHDR, CDR2 SFDVKD. The CDR3 has 15 residues. The CDR3 region is CATSDFELNGDTQYF. The CDR3 nucleotides are TGTGCCACCAGTGATTTTGAGTTGAATGGAGATACGCAGTATTTT.

This chain connects TRBV20-1 to TRBJ1-2; D perhaps matches TRBD1 (6 bases). There are 16 residues in the CDR3. The V end was cut by 6 bases, the J end by 2 bases, with 22 bases between. The V gene's germline CDR1 is DFQATT and CDR2 SNEGSKA (reference sequence). The CDR3 here is CSALDLTGGVNYGYTF. The CDR3 coding sequence is TGCAGTGCCCTAGATTTGACAGGAGGGGTCAACTATGGCTACACCTTC.

This clonotype was recorded at least ten times. This chain uses TRBV5-1 with TRBJ2-1, with D tentatively TRBD2 (6 bases). V shed 3 bases and J shed 5 bases, with 21 bases lying between them. CDR3 size: 17 residues. Germline CDR1 SGHRS, CDR2 YFSETQ. Written as DNA, the CDR3 is TGCGCCAGCAGCTCTTATTCTTCGGGGGAGAGGAACAATGAGCAGTTCTTC. The encoded protein is CASSSYSSGERNNEQFF.

In this sample, this clonotype turned up many times. This chain joins TRBV25-1 and TRBJ1-3, with 9 bases identical to TRBD1. Germline trimming cut 7 bases from V and 3 bases from J; bases unmatched to any gene: 1. This CDR3 is 13 amino acids long. The germline V gene has CDR1 MGHDK and CDR2 SYGVNS. CDR3 in amino acids: CASKGQGGNTIYF. The CDR3 bases are TGTGCCAGCAAGGGACAGGGTGGAAACACCATATATTTT.

This clonotype was observed many times. The chain carries TRBV4-3 and TRBJ1-5; possibly TRBD1 for D (5 bases). This CDR3 is built from 14 residues. Trimming shortened V by 4 bases and J by 10 bases, and 17 bases separated the two germline ends. CDR1 LGHNA and CDR2 YSLEER come from the germline V gene. CDR3 protein: CASSPGPGREPQHF. CDR3 sequence (DNA): TGCGCCAGCAGCCCCGGACCAGGGAGAGAACCCCAGCATTTT.

In this sample, this clonotype turned up a few times. V is TRBV19 and J is TRBJ2-1; no clear D. Trimming pared 7 bases from V and 10 bases from J, leaving 17 bases between. The CDR3 length is 13 residues. The germline gives CDR1 LNHDA, CDR2 SQIVND (reference sequence). The CDR3: CASTLTPLREQFF. DNA of the CDR3: TGTGCCAGTACCTTGACACCTCTCCGGGAGCAGTTCTTC.

This clonotype showed up many times. The CDR3 spells CASRLAGGNNEQFF. CDR3 DNA: TGTGCCAGCAGACTAGCGGGAGGGAACAATGAGCAGTTCTTC. V gene TRBV28 combines with J gene TRBJ2-1; 13 bases are shared with TRBD2. Germline-derived CDR1 and CDR2 are MDHEN and SYDVKM. The ends lost 6 bases at V and 5 bases at J; junction bases unmatched: 1. The CDR3 sequence is 14 residues long.

This clonotype is categorized as large. This CDR3 is CSVQSLWDTIYF. CDR3 coding DNA: TGCAGCGTACAGTCCTTGTGGGACACCATATATTTT. V gene TRBV20-1 combines with J gene TRBJ1-3; D is unresolved. Germline-derived CDR1 and CDR2 are DFQATT and SNEGSKA (reference sequence). The CDR3 is 12 residues long.

Many counts were recorded for this clonotype. This chain joins TRBV28 and TRBJ1-5; D is uncertain. Trimming took 5 bases from V and 4 from J, leaving 18 bases between them. The CDR3 extends over 16 amino acids. In germline, CDR1 is MDHEN, CDR2 SYDVKM. The DNA of the CDR3 is TGTGCCAGCAGTCAGATATCGGCAGGCCAGAATCAGCCCCAGCATTTT. It yields the protein CASSQISAGQNQPQHF. Variable domain in full (rest from reference TRBV28 and TRBJ1-5): DVKVTQSSRYLVKRTGEKVFLECVQDMDHENMFWYRQDPGLGLRLIYFSYDVKMKEKGDIPEGYSVSREKKERFSLILESASTNQTSMYLCASSQISAGQNQPQHFGDGTRLSIL.

This clonotype showed up many times. V and J are TRBV5-1 and TRBJ2-1, with D possibly matching TRBD2 (5 bases). The CDR3 contains 15 residues. Germline CDR1 is SGHRS and CDR2 is YFSETQ. V was trimmed by 4 bases and J by 0 bases, leaving 11 bases between them. This chain's CDR3 is CASSPDWSSYNEQFF. The DNA of the CDR3 is TGCGCCAGCAGCCCGGACTGGAGCTCCTACAATGAGCAGTTCTTC.